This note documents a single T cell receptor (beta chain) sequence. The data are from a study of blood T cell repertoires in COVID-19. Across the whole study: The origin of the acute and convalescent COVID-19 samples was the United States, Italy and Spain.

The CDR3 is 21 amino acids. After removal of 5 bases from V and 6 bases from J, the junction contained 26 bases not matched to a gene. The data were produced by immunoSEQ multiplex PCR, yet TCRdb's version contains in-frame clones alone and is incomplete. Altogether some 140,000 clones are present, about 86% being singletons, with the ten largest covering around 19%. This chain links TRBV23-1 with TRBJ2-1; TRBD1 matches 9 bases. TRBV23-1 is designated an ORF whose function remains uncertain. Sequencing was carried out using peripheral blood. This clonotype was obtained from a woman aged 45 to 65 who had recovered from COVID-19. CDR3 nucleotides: TGCGCCAGCAGTAACCGGGACAGGGAAACTTCGGGTGGGAAAACAGGCAATGAGCAGTTCTTC. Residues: CASSNRDRETSGGKTGNEQFF.